This T cell receptor (beta chain) was recorded in a study of regulatory T cells in long-lasting Graves disease. To make TCR beta libraries, researchers used iRepertoire HTBI primers and Arm-PCR of CDR3 regions. TCRdb re-derived calls from the multiplex PCR reads in MiXCR, one entry per CDR3 protein. The data contain about 470,000 distinct CDR3 sequences, approximately 21% of them seen just once; the ten biggest clones take up roughly 7%. This CDR3 is built from 17 residues. CDR1 and CDR2 from the germline V gene are SGDLS and YYNGEE. V was cut by 6 bases and J by 4 bases, with 23 bases left in between. This clonotype was seen more than once but under ten times. Documented time point: persistent/refractory GD, antithyroid drugs over 5 years with positive TRAb. RNA isolated from PBMCs was used to make the TCR library.

V and J are TRBV9 and TRBJ1-5; no reliable D call. This clonotype was obtained from a female donor with Graves disease. The sequenced sample was peripheral blood mononuclear cells (PBMCs), obtained when the disease was refractory, from a patient treated with antithyroid drugs. The CDR3, as DNA: TGTGCCAGCACCTTGGGTTCACGGCAGGTCGTGAATCAGCCCCAGCATTTT. The encoded protein is CASTLGSRQVVNQPQHF.